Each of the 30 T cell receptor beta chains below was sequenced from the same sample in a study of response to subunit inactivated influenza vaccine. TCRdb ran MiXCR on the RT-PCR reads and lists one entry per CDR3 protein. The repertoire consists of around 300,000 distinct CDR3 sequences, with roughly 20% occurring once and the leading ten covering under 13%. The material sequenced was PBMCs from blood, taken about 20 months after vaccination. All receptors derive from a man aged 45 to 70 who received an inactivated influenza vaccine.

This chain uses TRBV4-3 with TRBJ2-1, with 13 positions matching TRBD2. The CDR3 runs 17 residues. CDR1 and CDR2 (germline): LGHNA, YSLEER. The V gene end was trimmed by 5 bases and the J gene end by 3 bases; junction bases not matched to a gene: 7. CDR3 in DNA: TGCGCCAGCAGCAAACTAGCGGGAGGGCCTCACTACAATGAGCAGTTCTTC. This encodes CASSKLAGGPHYNEQFF.

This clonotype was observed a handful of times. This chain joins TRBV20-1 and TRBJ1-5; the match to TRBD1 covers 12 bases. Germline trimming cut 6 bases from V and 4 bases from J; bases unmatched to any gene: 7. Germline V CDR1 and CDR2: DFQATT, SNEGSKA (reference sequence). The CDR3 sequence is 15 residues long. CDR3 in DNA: TGCAGTGCCACCGGGACAGGGGGCGTAAATCAGCCCCAGCATTTT. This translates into CSATGTGGVNQPQHF.

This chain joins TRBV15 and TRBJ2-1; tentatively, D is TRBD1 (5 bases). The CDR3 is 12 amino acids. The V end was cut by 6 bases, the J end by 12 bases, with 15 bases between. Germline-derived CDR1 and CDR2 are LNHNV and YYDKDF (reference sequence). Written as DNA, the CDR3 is TGTGCCACCAGGAATGTAGGGGTAGCGCAGTTCTTC. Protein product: CATRNVGVAQFF. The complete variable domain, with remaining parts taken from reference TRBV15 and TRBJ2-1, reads DAMVIQNPRYQVTQFGKPVTLSCSQTLNHNVMYWYQQKSSQAPKLLFHYYDKDFNNEADTPDNFQSRRPNTSFCFLDIRSPGLGDTAMYLCATRNVGVAQFFGPGTRLTVL.

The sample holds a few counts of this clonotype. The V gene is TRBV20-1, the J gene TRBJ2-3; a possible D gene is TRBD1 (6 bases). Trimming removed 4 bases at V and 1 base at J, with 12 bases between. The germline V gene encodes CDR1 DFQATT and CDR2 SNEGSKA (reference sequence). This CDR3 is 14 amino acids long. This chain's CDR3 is CSAIQGRGTDTQYF. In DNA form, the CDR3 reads TGCAGTGCTATACAGGGCAGGGGCACAGATACGCAGTATTTT.

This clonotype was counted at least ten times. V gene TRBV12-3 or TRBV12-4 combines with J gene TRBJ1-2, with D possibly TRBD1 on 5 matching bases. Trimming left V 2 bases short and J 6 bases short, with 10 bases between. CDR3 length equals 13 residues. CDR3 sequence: CASSLSRDDGYTF. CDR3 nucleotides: TGTGCCAGCAGTTTAAGCAGGGATGATGGCTACACCTTC.

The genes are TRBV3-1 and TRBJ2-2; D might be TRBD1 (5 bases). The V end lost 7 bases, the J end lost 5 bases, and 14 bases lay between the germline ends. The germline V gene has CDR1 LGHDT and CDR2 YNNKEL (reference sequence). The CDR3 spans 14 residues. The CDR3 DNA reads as TGTGCCAGCACAAGGCTGGGGCTGACCGGGGAGCTGTTTTTT. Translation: CASTRLGLTGELFF.

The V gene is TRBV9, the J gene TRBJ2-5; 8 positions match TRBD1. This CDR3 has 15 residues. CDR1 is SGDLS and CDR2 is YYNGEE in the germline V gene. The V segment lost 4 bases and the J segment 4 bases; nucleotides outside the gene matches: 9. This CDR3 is CASSPTTGAGETQYF. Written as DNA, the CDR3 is TGTGCCAGCAGCCCGACGACAGGGGCTGGAGAGACCCAGTACTTC. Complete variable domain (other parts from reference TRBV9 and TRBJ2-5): DSGVTQTPKHLITATGQRVTLRCSPRSGDLSVYWYQQSLDQGLQFLIQYYNGEERAKGNILERFSAQQFPDLHSELNLSSLELGDSALYFCASSPTTGAGETQYFGPGTRLLVL.

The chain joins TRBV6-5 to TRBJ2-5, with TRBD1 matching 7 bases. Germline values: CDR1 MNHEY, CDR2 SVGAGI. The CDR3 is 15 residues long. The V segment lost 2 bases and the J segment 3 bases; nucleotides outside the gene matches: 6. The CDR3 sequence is CASSYHDRAKETQYF. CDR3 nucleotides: TGTGCCAGCAGTTACCATGACAGGGCAAAAGAGACCCAGTACTTC.

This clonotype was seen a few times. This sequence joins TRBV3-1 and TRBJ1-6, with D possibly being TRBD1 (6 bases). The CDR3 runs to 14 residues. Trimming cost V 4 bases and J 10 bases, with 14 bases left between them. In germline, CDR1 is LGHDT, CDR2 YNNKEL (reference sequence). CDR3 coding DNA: TGTGCCAGCAGCCTTCAGGGGTTTCGATCACCCCTCCACTTT. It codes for CASSLQGFRSPLHF.

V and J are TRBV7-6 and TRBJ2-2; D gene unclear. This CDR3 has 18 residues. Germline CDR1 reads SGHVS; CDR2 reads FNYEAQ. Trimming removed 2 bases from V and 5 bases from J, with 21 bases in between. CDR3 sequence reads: CASSLLPHVVIGTGELFF. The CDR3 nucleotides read TGTGCCAGCAGCTTATTACCCCACGTGGTTATTGGGACCGGGGAGCTGTTTTTT.

This CDR3 is CASSLAVRNTQYF. CDR3 coding DNA: TGTGCCAGCAGCTTAGCGGTCAGGAATACGCAGTATTTT. The rearrangement links TRBV7-9 to TRBJ2-3; D is uncertain. CDR3 length equals 13 residues. Looked up from germline, CDR1 is SEHNR and CDR2 is FQNEAQ (reference sequence). The V gene lost 0 bases and the J gene lost 7 bases, with 8 bases spanning the gap.

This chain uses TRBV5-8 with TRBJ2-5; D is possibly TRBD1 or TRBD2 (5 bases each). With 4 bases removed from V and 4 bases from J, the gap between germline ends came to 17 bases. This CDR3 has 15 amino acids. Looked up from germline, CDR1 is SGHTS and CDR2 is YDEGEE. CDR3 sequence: CASSGTGRPVETQYF. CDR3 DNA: TGTGCCAGCAGCGGAACGGGACGCCCAGTAGAGACCCAGTACTTC. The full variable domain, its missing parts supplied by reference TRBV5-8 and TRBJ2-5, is EAGVTQSPTHLIKTRGQQATLRCSPISGHTSVYWYQQALGLGLQFLLWYDEGEERNRGNFPPRFSGRQFPNYSSELNVNALELEDSALYLCASSGTGRPVETQYFGPGTRLLVL.

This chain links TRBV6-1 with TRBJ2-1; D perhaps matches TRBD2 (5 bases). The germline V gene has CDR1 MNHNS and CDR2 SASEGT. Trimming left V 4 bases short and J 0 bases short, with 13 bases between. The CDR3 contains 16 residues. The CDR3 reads CASSAADGISYNEQFF. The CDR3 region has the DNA TGTGCCAGCAGTGCAGCGGACGGCATCTCCTACAATGAGCAGTTCTTC.

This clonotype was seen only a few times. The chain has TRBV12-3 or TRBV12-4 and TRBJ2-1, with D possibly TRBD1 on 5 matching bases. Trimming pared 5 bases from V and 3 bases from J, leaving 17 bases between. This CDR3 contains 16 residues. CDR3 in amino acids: CASSPGRAPGYNEQFF. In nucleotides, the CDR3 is TGTGCCAGCAGTCCGGGCAGGGCTCCGGGCTACAATGAGCAGTTCTTC.

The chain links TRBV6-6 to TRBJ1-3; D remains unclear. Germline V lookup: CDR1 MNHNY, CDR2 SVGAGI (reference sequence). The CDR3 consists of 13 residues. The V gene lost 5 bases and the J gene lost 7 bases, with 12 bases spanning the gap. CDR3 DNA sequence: TGTGCCAGCAGTCTAGTTTTTGGCAACACCATATATTTT. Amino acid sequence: CASSLVFGNTIYF.

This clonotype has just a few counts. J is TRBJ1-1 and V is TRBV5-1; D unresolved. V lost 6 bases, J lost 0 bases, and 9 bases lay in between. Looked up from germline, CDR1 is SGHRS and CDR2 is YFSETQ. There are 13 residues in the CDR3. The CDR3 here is CASKGRMNTEAFF. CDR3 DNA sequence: TGCGCCAGCAAAGGACGGATGAACACTGAAGCTTTCTTT.

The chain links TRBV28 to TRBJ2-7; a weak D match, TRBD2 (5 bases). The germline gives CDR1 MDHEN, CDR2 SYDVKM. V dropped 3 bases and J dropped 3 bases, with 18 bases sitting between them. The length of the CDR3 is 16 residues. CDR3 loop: CASSFASSGVIYEQYF. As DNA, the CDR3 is TGTGCCAGCAGTTTCGCCTCCAGCGGTGTGATCTACGAGCAGTACTTC.

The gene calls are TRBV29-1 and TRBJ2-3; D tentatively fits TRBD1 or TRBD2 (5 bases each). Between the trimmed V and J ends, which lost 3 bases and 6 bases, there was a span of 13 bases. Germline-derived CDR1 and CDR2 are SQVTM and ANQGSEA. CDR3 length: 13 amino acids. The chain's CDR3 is CSVEGPGGDTQYF. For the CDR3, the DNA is TGCAGCGTTGAGGGACCCGGTGGGGATACGCAGTATTTT.

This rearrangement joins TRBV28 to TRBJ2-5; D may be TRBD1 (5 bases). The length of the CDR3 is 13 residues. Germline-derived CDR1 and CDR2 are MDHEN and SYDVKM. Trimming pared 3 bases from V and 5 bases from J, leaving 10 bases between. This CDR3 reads CASSLPYRETQYF. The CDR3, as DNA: TGTGCCAGCAGTTTGCCTTACAGGGAGACCCAGTACTTC.

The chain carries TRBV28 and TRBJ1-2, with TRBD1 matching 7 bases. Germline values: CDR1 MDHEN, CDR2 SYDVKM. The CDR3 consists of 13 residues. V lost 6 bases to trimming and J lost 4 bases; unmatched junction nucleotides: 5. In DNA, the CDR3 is TGTGCCAGCAGGCGGGACAGCCTCTATGGCTACACCTTC. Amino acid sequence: CASRRDSLYGYTF.

In DNA form, the CDR3 reads TGTGCCAGCAGCCAAGATTCCCCGGGTTCCTACGAGCAGTACTTC. Its translation: CASSQDSPGSYEQYF. The rearrangement joins TRBV3-1 to TRBJ2-7; D is unclear. The CDR3 is made up of 15 amino acids. Germline loops: CDR1 LGHDT, CDR2 YNNKEL (reference sequence). With 0 bases removed from V and 1 base from J, the gap between germline ends came to 10 bases.

In nucleotides, the CDR3 is TGTGCCAGCTTCGACAGCCAAGAGACCCAGTACTTC. It specifies CASFDSQETQYF. J is TRBJ2-5 and V is TRBV5-4; tentative D call: TRBD1 (5 bases). V shed 7 bases and J shed 1 base, with 8 bases lying between them. The CDR3 loop spans 12 amino acids. The germline CDR1 and CDR2 sequences are SGHNT and YYREEE (reference sequence).

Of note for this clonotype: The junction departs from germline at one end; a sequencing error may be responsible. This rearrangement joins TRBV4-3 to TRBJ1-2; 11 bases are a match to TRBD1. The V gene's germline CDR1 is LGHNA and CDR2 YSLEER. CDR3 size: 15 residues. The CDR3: CASSSGQGARYVYTF. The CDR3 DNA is TGCGCCAGCAGCTCTGGACAGGGGGCGCGGTATGTCTACACCTTC.

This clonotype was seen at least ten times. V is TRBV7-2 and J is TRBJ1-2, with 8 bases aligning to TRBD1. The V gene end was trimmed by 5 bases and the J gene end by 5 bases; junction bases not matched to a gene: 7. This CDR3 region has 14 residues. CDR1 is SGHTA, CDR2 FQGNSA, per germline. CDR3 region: CASSLGQVQYGYTF. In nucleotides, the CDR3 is TGTGCCAGCAGCCTGGGACAGGTGCAATATGGCTACACCTTC.

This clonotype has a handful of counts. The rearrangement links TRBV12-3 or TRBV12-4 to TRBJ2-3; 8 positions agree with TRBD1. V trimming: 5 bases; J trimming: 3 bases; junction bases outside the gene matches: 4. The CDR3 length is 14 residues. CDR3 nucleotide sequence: TGTGCCAGCAGTCACCGGACAGGGACAGATACGCAGTATTTT. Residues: CASSHRTGTDTQYF.

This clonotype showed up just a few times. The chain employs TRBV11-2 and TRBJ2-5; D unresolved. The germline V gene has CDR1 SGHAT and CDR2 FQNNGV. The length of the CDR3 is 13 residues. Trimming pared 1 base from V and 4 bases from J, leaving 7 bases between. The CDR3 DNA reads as TGTGCCAGCAGCTTAGGGCAGAGAGAGACCCAGTACTTC. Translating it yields CASSLGQRETQYF.

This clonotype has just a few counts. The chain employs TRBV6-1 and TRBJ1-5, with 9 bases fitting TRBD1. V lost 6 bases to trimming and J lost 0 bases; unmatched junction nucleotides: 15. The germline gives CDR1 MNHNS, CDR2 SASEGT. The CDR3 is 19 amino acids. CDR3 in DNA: TGTGCCAGCAGCAGACCTCCGGGACAGGGTACCTATAGCAATCAGCCCCAGCATTTT. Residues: CASSRPPGQGTYSNQPQHF.

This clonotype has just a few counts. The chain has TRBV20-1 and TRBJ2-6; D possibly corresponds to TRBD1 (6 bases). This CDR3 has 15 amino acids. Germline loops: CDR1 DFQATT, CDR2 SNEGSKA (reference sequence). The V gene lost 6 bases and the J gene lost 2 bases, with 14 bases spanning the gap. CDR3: CSAKLPGAGANVLTF. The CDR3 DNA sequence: TGCAGTGCAAAGCTCCCAGGGGCTGGGGCCAACGTCCTGACTTTC.

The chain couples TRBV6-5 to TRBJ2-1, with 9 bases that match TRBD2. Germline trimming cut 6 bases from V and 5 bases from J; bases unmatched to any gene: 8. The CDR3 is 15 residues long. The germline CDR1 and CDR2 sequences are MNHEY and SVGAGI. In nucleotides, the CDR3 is TGTGCCAGCAGCTTAGAACTAGCGGGCCACAATGAGCAGTTCTTC. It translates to CASSLELAGHNEQFF.

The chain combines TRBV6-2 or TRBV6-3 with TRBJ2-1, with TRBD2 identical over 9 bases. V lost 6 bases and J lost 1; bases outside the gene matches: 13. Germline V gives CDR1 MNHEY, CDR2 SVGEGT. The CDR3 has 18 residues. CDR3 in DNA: TGTGCCAGCAGGCGCATCCTATTAGCGGGAGTTTCCTACAATGAGCAGTTCTTC. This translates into CASRRILLAGVSYNEQFF.